This TCR beta chain emerged from a study of early T cells in non-severe SARS-CoV-2 infection. TCRdb analysed the 5' RACE reads with MiXCR anew, one entry per CDR3 protein. The data hold about 87,000 distinct CDR3 sequences, with 12% to 15% observed a single time. J lost 2 bases, V lost 5 bases, and 5 bases had no gene match. From germline, CDR1 is SGHAT and CDR2 FQNNGV. The CDR3 totals 14 residues. The chain has TRBV11-2 and TRBJ2-5; 7 nucleotides line up with TRBD2. Sequencing used whole blood. The receptor comes from an adult who was a healthcare worker with PCR-confirmed SARS-CoV-2 infection or an uninfected control (not recorded which). The CDR3 DNA reads TGTGCCAGCAGCCCGGGGGGAGGGCAAGAGACCCAGTACTTC. This codes for CASSPGGGQETQYF.